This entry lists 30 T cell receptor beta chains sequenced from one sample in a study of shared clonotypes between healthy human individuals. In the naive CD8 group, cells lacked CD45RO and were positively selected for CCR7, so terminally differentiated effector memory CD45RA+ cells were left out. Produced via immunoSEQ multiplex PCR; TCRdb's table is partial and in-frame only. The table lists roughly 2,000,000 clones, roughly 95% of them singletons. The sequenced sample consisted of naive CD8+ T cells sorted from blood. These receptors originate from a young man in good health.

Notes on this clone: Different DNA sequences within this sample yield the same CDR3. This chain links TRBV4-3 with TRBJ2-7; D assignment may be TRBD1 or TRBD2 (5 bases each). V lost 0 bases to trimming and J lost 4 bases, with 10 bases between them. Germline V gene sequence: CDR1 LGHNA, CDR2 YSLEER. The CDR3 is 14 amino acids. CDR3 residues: CASSQDLGGYEQYF. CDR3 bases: TGCGCCAGCAGCCAAGATCTTGGGGGATACGAGCAGTACTTC.

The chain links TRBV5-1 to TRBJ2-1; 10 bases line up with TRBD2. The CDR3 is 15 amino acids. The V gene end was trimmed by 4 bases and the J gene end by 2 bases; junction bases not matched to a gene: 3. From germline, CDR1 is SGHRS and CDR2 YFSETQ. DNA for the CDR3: TGCGCCAGCAGCGTTAGCGGGGGGCCCTACAATGAGCAGTTCTTC. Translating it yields CASSVSGGPYNEQFF.

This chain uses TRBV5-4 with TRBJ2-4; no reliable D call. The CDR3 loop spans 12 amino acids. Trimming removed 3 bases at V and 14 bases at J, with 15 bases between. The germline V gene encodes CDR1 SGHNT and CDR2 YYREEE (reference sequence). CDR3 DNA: TGTGCCAGCAGCTGGAATAGGGCGGATGAGTACTTC. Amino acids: CASSWNRADEYF.

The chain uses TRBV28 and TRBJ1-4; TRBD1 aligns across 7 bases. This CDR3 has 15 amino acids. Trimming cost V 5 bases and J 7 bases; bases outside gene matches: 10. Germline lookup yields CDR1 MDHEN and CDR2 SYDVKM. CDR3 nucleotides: TGTGCCAGCAGTCCTGAGGGGGCGAGGGGTGAAAAACTGTTTTTT. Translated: CASSPEGARGEKLFF.

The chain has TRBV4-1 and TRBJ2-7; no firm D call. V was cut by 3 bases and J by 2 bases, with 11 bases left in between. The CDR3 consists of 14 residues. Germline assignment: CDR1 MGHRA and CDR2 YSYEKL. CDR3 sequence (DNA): TGCGCCAGCAGCCAGAAGGGCGGCGCCTACGAGCAGTACTTC. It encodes CASSQKGGAYEQYF.

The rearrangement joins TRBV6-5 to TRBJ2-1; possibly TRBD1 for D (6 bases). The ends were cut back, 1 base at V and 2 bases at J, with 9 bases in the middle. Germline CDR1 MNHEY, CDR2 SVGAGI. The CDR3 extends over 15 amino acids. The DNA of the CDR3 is TGTGCCAGCAGTTACTATACAGGGACCTACAATGAGCAGTTCTTC. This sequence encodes CASSYYTGTYNEQFF.

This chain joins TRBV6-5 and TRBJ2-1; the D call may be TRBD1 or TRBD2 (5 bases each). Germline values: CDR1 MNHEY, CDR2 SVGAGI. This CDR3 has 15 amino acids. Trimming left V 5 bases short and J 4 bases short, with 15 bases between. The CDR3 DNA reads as TGTGCCAGCAGTCCCGGGACCTCCCTTTACAATGAGCAGTTCTTC. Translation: CASSPGTSLYNEQFF.

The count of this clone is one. Here the CDR3 reads CASSPQTGNRITNEKLFF. Written as DNA, the CDR3 is TGTGCCAGTAGTCCGCAGACAGGGAATCGAATCACTAATGAAAAACTGTTTTTT. The V and J genes are TRBV19 and TRBJ1-4, with 7 bases lining up with TRBD1. The V and J ends lost 5 bases and 2 bases, in that order; junction bases with no gene match: 14. Germline V gene sequence: CDR1 LNHDA, CDR2 SQIVND (reference sequence). This CDR3 is built from 18 residues. The entire variable domain, with the rest obtained from reference TRBV19 and TRBJ1-4, is as follows: DGGITQSPKYLFRKEGQNVTLSCEQNLNHDAMYWYRQDPGQGLRLIYYSQIVNDFQKGDIAEGYSVSREKKESFPLTVTSAQKNPTAFYLCASSPQTGNRITNEKLFFGSGTQLSVL.

CDR3 loop: CASSFTQLSEAFF. CDR3 nucleotide sequence: TGTGCCAGCAGTTTTACACAACTATCTGAAGCTTTCTTT. The gene calls are TRBV27 and TRBJ1-1; D gene unclear. From germline, CDR1 is MNHEY and CDR2 SMNVEV (reference sequence). This CDR3 comprises 13 residues. Between the trimmed V and J ends, which lost 3 bases and 6 bases, there was a span of 11 bases.

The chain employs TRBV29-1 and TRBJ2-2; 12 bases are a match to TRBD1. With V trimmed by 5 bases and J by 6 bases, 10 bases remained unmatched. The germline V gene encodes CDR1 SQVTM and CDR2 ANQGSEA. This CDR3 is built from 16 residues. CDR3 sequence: CSVLISRDRGPGELFF. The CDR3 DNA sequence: TGCAGCGTTCTAATTTCCCGGGACAGGGGGCCCGGGGAGCTGTTTTTT.

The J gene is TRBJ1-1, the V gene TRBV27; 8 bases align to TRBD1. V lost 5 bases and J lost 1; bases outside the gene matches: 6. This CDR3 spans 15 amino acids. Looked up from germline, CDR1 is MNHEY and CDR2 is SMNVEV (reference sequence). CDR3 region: CASSPIGQGNTEAFF. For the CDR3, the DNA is TGTGCCAGCAGTCCGATTGGACAGGGGAACACTGAAGCTTTCTTT.

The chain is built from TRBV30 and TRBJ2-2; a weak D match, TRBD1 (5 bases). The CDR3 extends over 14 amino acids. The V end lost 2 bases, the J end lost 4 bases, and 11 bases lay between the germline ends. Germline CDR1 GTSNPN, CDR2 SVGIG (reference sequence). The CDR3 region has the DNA TGTGCCTGGAGTTCTACAGGTGCCACCGGGGAGCTGTTTTTT. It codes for CAWSSTGATGELFF. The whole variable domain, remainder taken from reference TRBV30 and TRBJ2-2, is SQTIHQWPATLVQPVGSPLSLECTVEGTSNPNLYWYRQAAGRGLQLLFYSVGIGQISSEVPQNLSASRPQDRQFILSSKKLLLSDSGFYLCAWSSTGATGELFFGEGSRLTVL.

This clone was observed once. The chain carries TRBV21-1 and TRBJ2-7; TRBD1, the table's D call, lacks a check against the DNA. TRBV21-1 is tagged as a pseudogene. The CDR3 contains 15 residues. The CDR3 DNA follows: TGTGCCAGCAGCAGGCCCTTCAGGGGGCGCCACGAGCAGTACTTC. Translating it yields CASSRPFRGRHEQYF.

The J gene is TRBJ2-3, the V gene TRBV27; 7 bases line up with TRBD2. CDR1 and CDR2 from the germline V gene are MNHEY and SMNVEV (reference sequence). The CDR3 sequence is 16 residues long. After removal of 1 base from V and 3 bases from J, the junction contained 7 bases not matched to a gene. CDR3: CASSLWASGETDTQYF. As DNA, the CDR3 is TGTGCCAGCAGTTTATGGGCAAGCGGGGAGACAGATACGCAGTATTTT.

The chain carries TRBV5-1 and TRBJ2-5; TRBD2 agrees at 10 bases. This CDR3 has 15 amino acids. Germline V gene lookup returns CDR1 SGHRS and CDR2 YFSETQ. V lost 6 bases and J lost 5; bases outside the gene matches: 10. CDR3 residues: CASTIAGGVGETQYF. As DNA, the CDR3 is TGCGCCAGCACCATAGCGGGGGGAGTCGGCGAGACCCAGTACTTC.

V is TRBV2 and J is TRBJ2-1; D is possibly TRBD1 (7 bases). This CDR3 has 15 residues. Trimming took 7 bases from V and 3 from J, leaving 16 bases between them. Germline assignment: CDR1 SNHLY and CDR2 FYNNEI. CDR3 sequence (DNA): TGTGCCAGCAATCCCGGACAGGACTACTACAATGAGCAGTTCTTC. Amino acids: CASNPGQDYYNEQFF. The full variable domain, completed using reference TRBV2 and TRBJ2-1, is EPEVTQTPSHQVTQMGQEVILRCVPISNHLYFYWYRQILGQKVEFLVSFYNNEISEKSEIFDDQFSVERPDGSNFTLKIRSTKLEDSAMYFCASNPGQDYYNEQFFGPGTRLTVL.

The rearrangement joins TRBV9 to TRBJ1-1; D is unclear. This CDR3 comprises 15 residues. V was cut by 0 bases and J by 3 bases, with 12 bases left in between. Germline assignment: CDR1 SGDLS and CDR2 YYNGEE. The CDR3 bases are TGTGCCAGCAGCGTAGTTGGAGGGCGAGACACTGAAGCTTTCTTT. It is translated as CASSVVGGRDTEAFF.

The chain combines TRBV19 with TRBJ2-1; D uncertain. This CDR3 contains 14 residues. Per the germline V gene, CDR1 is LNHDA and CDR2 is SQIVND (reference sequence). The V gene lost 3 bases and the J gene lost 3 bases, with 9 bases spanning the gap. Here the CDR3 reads CASSIDGHYNEQFF. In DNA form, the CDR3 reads TGTGCCAGTAGTATTGATGGGCACTACAATGAGCAGTTCTTC.

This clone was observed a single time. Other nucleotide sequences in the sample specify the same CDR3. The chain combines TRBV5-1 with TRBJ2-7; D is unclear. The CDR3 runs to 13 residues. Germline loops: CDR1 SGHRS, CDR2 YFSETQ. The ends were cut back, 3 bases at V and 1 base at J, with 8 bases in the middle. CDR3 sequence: CASSSTESYEQYF. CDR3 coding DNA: TGCGCCAGCAGCTCAACAGAGTCCTACGAGCAGTACTTC.

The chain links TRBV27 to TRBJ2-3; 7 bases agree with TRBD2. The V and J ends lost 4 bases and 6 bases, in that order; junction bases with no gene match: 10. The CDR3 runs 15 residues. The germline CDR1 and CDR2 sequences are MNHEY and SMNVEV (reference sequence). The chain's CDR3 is CASSSVAGLMDTQYF. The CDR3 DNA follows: TGTGCCAGCAGTTCAGTAGCGGGCCTGATGGATACGCAGTATTTT.

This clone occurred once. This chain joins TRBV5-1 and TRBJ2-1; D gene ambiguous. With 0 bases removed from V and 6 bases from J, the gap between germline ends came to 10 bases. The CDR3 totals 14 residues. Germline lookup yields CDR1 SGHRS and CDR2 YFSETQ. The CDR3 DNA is TGCGCCAGCAGCTTGGCTTACGGTAGCAATGAGCAGTTCTTC. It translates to CASSLAYGSNEQFF.

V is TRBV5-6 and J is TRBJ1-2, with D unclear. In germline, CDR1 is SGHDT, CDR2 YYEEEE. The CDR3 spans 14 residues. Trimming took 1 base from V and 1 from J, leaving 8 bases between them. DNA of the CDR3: TGTGCCAGCAGCTTGCTGCCCCTTAACTATGGCTACACCTTC. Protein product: CASSLLPLNYGYTF.

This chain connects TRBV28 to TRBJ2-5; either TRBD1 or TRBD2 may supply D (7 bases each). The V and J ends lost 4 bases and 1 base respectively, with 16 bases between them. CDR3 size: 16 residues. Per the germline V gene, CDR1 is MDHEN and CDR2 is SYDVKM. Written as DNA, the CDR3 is TGTGCCAGCAGTTCCACAGGGGAGGGGGTCCAAGAGACCCAGTACTTC. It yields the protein CASSSTGEGVQETQYF.

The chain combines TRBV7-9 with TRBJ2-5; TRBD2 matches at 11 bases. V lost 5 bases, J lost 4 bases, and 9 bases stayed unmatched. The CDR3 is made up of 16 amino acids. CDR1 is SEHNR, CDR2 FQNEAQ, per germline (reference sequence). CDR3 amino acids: CASSPYSGGATETQYF. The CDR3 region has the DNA TGTGCCAGCAGCCCCTATAGCGGGGGGGCAACAGAGACCCAGTACTTC.

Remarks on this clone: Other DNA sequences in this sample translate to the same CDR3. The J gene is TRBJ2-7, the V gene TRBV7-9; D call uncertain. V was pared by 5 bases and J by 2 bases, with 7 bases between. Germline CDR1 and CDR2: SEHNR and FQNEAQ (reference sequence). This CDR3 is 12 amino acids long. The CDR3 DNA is TGTGCCAGCAGCCCTCGACCCTACGAGCAGTACTTC. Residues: CASSPRPYEQYF. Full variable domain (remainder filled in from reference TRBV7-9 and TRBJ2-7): DTGVSQNPRHKITKRGQNVTFRCDPISEHNRLYWYRQTLGQGPEFLTYFQNEAQLEKSRLLSDRFSAERPKGSFSTLEIQRTEQGDSAMYLCASSPRPYEQYFGPGTRLTVT.

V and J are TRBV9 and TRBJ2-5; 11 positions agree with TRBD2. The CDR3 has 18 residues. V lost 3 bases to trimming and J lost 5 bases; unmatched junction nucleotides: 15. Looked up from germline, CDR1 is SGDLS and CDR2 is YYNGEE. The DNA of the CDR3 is TGTGCCAGCAGCGCCCGGCTAGCGGGAGGCTATGGCGGGGAGACCCAGTACTTC. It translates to CASSARLAGGYGGETQYF.

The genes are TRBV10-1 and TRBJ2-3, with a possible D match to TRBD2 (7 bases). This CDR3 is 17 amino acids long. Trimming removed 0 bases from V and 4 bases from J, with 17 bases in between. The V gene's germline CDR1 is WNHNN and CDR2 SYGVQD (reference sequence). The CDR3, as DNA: TGCGCCAGCAGTGAGTCGTTAATCTGGGGGGGCCCAGATACGCAGTATTTT. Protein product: CASSESLIWGGPDTQYF.

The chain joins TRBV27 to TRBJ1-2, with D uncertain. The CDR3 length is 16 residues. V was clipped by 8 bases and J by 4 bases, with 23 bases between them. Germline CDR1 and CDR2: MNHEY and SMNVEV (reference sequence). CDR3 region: CASASSGREKFYGYTF. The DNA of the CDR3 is TGTGCCAGCGCCTCCTCCGGAAGGGAGAAATTCTATGGCTACACCTTC.

For the CDR3, the DNA is TGTGCCAGCAGCTTAGCCGGGGTCGAGCAGTACTTC. This sequence encodes CASSLAGVEQYF. This rearrangement joins TRBV7-2 to TRBJ2-7; D perhaps matches TRBD2 (5 bases). Germline V gene sequence: CDR1 SGHTA, CDR2 FQGNSA. The CDR3 extends over 12 amino acids. The ends were cut back, 0 bases at V and 6 bases at J, with 6 bases in the middle.

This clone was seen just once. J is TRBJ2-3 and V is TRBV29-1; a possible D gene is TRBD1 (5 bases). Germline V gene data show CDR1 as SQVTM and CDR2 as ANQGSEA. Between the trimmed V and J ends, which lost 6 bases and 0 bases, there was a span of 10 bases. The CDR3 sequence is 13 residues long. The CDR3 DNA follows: TGCAGCGTCCAGGGATCTAGCACAGATACGCAGTATTTT. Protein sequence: CSVQGSSTDTQYF.